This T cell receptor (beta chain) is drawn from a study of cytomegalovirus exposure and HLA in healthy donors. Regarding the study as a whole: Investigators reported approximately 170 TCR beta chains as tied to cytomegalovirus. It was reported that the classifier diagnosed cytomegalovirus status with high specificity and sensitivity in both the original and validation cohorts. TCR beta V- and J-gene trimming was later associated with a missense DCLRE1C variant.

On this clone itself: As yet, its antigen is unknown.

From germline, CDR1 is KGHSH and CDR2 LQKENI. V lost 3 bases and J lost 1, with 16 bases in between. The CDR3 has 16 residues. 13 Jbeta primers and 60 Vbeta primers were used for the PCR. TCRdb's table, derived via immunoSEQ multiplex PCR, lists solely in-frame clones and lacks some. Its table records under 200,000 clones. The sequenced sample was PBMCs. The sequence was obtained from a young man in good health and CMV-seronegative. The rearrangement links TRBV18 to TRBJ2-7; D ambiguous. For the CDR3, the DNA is TGTGCCAGCTCACCGAGACTGATACAATCATCCTACGAGCAGTACTTC. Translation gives CASSPRLIQSSYEQYF.